The 21 T cell receptor beta chains in this list originate from one sample, sequenced in a study of shared clonotypes between healthy human individuals. Data came from immunoSEQ multiplex PCR; TCRdb stores just in-frame clones and leaves some out. The profile shows 2 million to 2.5 million clones, just over 90% of them singletons. What was sequenced was naive CD4+ T cells from PBMCs. Indicated subset: CD45RA+ positively selected. The source of these receptors is a man between 18 and 29 years old in good health. Some clones in this sample may be carry-over from other donors' samples.

The chain carries TRBV2 and TRBJ2-7, with D unclear. This CDR3 is 14 amino acids long. V lost 6 bases, J lost 3 bases, and 15 bases lay in between. In germline, CDR1 is SNHLY, CDR2 FYNNEI. The CDR3 DNA sequence: TGTGCCAGCAGCCCTCTTCCCCCCTTCTACGAGCAGTACTTC. Translation: CASSPLPPFYEQYF. Full variable domain (outside the CDR3, taken from reference TRBV2 and TRBJ2-7): EPEVTQTPSHQVTQMGQEVILRCVPISNHLYFYWYRQILGQKVEFLVSFYNNEISEKSEIFDDQFSVERPDGSNFTLKIRSTKLEDSAMYFCASSPLPPFYEQYFGPGTRLTVT.

The chain carries TRBV5-6 and TRBJ1-2, with D unresolved. V gave up 2 bases and J gave up 3 bases, with 17 bases separating them. This CDR3 region has 16 residues. Germline V lookup: CDR1 SGHDT, CDR2 YYEEEE. Here the CDR3 reads CASSFIHAAGDYGYTF. CDR3 nucleotide sequence: TGTGCCAGCAGCTTCATCCACGCGGCCGGCGACTATGGCTACACCTTC.

The V and J genes are TRBV18 and TRBJ1-1, with D tentatively TRBD1 (5 bases). The length of the CDR3 is 14 residues. Trimming left V 3 bases short and J 9 bases short, with 17 bases between. Looked up from germline, CDR1 is KGHSH and CDR2 is LQKENI. The CDR3 spells CASSPDSAGTQAFF. Written as DNA, the CDR3 is TGTGCCAGCTCACCGGATAGCGCCGGGACTCAAGCTTTCTTT.

The chain combines TRBV6-1 with TRBJ2-7; D ambiguous. CDR1 and CDR2 (germline): MNHNS, SASEGT. The CDR3 is made up of 16 amino acids. V was cut by 0 bases and J by 1 base, with 13 bases left in between. The CDR3 protein is CASSEAIRSPSYEQYF. CDR3 in DNA: TGTGCCAGCAGTGAAGCCATACGGAGCCCATCCTACGAGCAGTACTTC.

This sequence joins TRBV18 and TRBJ1-6; D remains unclear. Germline V gene lookup returns CDR1 KGHSH and CDR2 LQKENI. V was pared by 0 bases and J by 10 bases, with 4 bases between. This CDR3 comprises 12 residues. CDR3 region: CASSPPESPLHF. The CDR3, as DNA: TGTGCCAGCTCACCACCAGAATCACCCCTCCACTTT.

The rearrangement uses TRBV10-3 and TRBJ2-1; D is possibly TRBD2 (7 bases). Per the germline V gene, CDR1 is ENHRY and CDR2 is SYGVKD. The V end was cut by 8 bases, the J end by 1 base, with 15 bases between. The CDR3 runs 15 residues. DNA for the CDR3: TGTGCCATCGGCGCGAGGGGGGGGTCCTACAATGAGCAGTTCTTC. Translating gives CAIGARGGSYNEQFF.

This chain links TRBV18 with TRBJ2-7; no firm D call. The ends were cut back, 2 bases at V and 2 bases at J, with 7 bases in the middle. The CDR3 loop spans 13 amino acids. Germline V gene lookup returns CDR1 KGHSH and CDR2 LQKENI. CDR3 nucleotide sequence: TGTGCCAGCTCACCAGACTGGACCTACGAGCAGTACTTC. Translating gives CASSPDWTYEQYF. The full variable domain, in which reference TRBV18 and TRBJ2-7 provide the parts outside the CDR3, is NAGVMQNPRHLVRRRGQEARLRCSPMKGHSHVYWYRQLPEEGLKFMVYLQKENIIDESGMPKERFSAEFPKEGPSILRIQQVVRGDSAAYFCASSPDWTYEQYFGPGTRLTVT.

The V call is TRBV28, the J call TRBJ1-5; no firm D call. The CDR3 sequence is 15 residues long. CDR1 is MDHEN, CDR2 SYDVKM, per germline. Trimming cost V 1 base and J 2 bases, with 9 bases left between them. The CDR3 here is CASSLSGTRNQPQHF. CDR3 coding DNA: TGTGCCAGCAGTTTATCAGGAACCCGCAATCAGCCCCAGCATTTT.

The chain couples TRBV27 to TRBJ2-2; D is unresolved. V shed 3 bases and J shed 4 bases, with 15 bases lying between them. Germline loops: CDR1 MNHEY, CDR2 SMNVEV (reference sequence). The CDR3 has 16 residues. CDR3 sequence reads: CASSFVGALGTGELFF. In DNA form, the CDR3 reads TGTGCCAGCAGTTTTGTGGGCGCCTTAGGCACCGGGGAGCTGTTTTTT.

The chain links TRBV5-1 to TRBJ2-5; 8 bases match TRBD1. V lost 4 bases, J lost 5 bases, and 7 bases stayed unmatched. This CDR3 region has 14 residues. Germline CDR1 SGHRS, CDR2 YFSETQ. CDR3 protein: CASSPGDRFETQYF. DNA for the CDR3: TGCGCCAGCAGCCCTGGGGACAGGTTCGAGACCCAGTACTTC.

The chain carries TRBV11-2 and TRBJ2-3; no reliable D call. Trimming stripped 6 bases from V and 2 bases from J, with 9 bases between. Per germline, CDR1 SGHAT and CDR2 FQNNGV. The CDR3 is 13 amino acids. The CDR3 loop is CASRQRYTDTQYF. The CDR3 DNA is TGTGCCAGCAGACAAAGGTACACAGATACGCAGTATTTT.

This clone was counted once. The chain recombines TRBV4-2 with TRBJ2-5, with 9 bases matching TRBD2. Germline V gene sequence: CDR1 LGHNA, CDR2 YNFKEQ. J lost 0 bases, V lost 3 bases, and 2 bases had no gene match. The CDR3 is made up of 15 amino acids. CDR3 coding DNA: TGTGCCAGCAGCCAGGCGGGAGGGGACCAAGAGACCCAGTACTTC. Translation: CASSQAGGDQETQYF.

This clone showed up just a few times. Other DNA variants within this sample encode the same CDR3. This chain connects TRBV28 to TRBJ1-1, with a possible D match to TRBD1 (5 bases). This CDR3 has 13 amino acids. The germline gives CDR1 MDHEN, CDR2 SYDVKM. The V end lost 5 bases, the J end lost 3 bases, and 10 bases lay between the germline ends. For the CDR3, the DNA is TGTGCCAGCAGTCCGGGGGGGTACACTGAAGCTTTCTTT. Translation gives CASSPGGYTEAFF.

The chain employs TRBV28 and TRBJ2-3; D is unclear. Germline V gene data show CDR1 as MDHEN and CDR2 as SYDVKM. CDR3 length equals 15 residues. V lost 5 bases, J lost 2 bases, and 14 bases lay in between. The CDR3 is CASSPSAGYTDTQYF. The DNA for the CDR3 is TGTGCCAGCAGTCCGAGTGCTGGGTACACAGATACGCAGTATTTT.

As DNA, the CDR3 is TGTGCCTGGAGGGAACCGGGACAGGGCTACGAGCAGTACTTC. It yields the protein CAWREPGQGYEQYF. This chain uses TRBV30 with TRBJ2-7, with 9 bases that match TRBD1. The CDR3 has 14 residues. Germline CDR1 GTSNPN, CDR2 SVGIG (reference sequence). Unmatched junction bases numbered 6, after V lost 3 bases and J lost 3 bases.

The V call is TRBV5-1, the J call TRBJ1-3, with D perhaps TRBD1 (6 bases). CDR3 length equals 13 residues. CDR1 and CDR2 (germline): SGHRS, YFSETQ. V was cut by 4 bases and J by 6 bases, with 11 bases left in between. The CDR3 DNA follows: TGCGCCAGCAGCCCAGGGGTGGAAAACACCATATATTTT. Amino acids: CASSPGVENTIYF.

The chain couples TRBV5-1 to TRBJ1-4; TRBD1 agrees at 8 bases. The CDR3 extends over 15 amino acids. Germline CDR1 is SGHRS and CDR2 is YFSETQ. V lost 4 bases and J lost 2; bases outside the gene matches: 4. CDR3 in DNA: TGCGCCAGCAGCGTAACAGGGGGTACTAATGAAAAACTGTTTTTT. It codes for CASSVTGGTNEKLFF.

V is TRBV11-2 and J is TRBJ2-1; unclear D gene. Between the trimmed V and J ends, which lost 1 base and 0 bases, there was a span of 7 bases. CDR3 length: 15 residues. Germline V gives CDR1 SGHAT, CDR2 FQNNGV. CDR3 sequence reads: CASSLVYSSYNEQFF. CDR3 nucleotides: TGTGCCAGCAGCTTAGTTTACAGCTCCTACAATGAGCAGTTCTTC.

The chain links TRBV28 to TRBJ1-2; no firm D call. Trimming removed 11 bases from V and 5 bases from J, with 12 bases in between. CDR3 length equals 11 residues. Germline V CDR1 and CDR2: MDHEN, SYDVKM. CDR3 residues: CAGRTEYGYTF. The CDR3 DNA reads TGTGCCGGCCGGACGGAGTATGGCTACACCTTC.

This chain connects TRBV7-7 to TRBJ2-5; D is unclear. The CDR3 runs to 14 residues. V was shortened by 0 bases and J by 2 bases, with 7 bases between the two germline ends. CDR1 is SSHAT and CDR2 is FNYEAQ in the germline V gene (reference sequence). The CDR3 region is CASSLAQPQETQYF. CDR3 nucleotides: TGTGCCAGCAGCTTAGCGCAGCCTCAAGAGACCCAGTACTTC.

The chain links TRBV18 to TRBJ2-6; possible D gene TRBD1, 6 bases. Trimming cost V 6 bases and J 0 bases, with 12 bases left between them. The CDR3 loop spans 16 amino acids. Germline CDR1 is KGHSH and CDR2 is LQKENI. The CDR3, as DNA: TGTGCCAGCTCCGGGACACTAAGCTCTGGGGCCAACGTCCTGACTTTC. It is translated as CASSGTLSSGANVLTF.